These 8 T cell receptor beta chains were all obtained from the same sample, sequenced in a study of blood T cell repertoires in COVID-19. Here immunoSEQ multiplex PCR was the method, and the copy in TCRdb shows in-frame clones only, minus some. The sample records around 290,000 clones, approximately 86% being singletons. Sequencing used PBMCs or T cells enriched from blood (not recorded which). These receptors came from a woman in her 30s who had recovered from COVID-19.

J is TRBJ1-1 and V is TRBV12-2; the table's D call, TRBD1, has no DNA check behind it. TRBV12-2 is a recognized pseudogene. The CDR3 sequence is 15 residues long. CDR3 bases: TGTGCAAGTCGTATAGAGGGCCCAGGGGGCACTGAAGCTTTCTTT. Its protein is CASRIEGPGGTEAFF.

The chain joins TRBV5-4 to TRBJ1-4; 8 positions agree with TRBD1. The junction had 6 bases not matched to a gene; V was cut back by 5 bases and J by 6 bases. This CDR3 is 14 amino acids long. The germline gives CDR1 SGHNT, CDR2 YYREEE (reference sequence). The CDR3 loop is CASSPNRGYEKLFF. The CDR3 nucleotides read TGTGCCAGCAGTCCTAACAGGGGGTATGAAAAACTGTTTTTT.

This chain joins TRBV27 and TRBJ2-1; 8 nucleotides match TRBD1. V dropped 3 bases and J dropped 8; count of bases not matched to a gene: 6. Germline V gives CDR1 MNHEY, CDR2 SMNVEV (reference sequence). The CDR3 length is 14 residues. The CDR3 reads CASSFSRGRDEQFF. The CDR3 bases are TGTGCCAGCAGTTTTTCCAGGGGGCGAGATGAGCAGTTCTTC.

The chain's CDR3 is CASSQAGTKQYNEQFF. In nucleotides, the CDR3 is TGTGCCAGCAGCCAAGCCGGGACTAAACAATACAATGAGCAGTTCTTC. This sequence joins TRBV4-2 and TRBJ2-1; 7 nucleotides align to TRBD2. Germline CDR1 reads LGHNA; CDR2 reads YNFKEQ. The CDR3 covers 16 residues. V shed 1 base and J 4 bases; nucleotides not matched to a gene: 7.

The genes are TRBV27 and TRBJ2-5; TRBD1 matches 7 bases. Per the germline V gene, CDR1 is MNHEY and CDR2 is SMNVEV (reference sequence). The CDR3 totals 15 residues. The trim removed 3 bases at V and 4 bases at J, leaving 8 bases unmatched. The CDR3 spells CASSFRDRVTETQYF. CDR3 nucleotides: TGTGCCAGCAGTTTTCGCGACAGGGTCACAGAGACCCAGTACTTC.

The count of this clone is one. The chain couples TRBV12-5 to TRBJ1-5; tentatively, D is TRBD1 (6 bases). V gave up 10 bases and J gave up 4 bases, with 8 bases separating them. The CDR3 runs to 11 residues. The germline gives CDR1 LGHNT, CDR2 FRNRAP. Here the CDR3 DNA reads TGTGCTACGAGGGGGAATCAGCCCCAGCATTTT. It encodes CATRGNQPQHF.

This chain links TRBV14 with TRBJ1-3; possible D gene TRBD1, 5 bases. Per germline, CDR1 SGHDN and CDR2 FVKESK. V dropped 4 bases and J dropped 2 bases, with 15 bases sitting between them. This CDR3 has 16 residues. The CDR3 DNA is TGTGCCAGCAGCCGGGGGGGTCCCTTCGCTGGAAACACCATATATTTT. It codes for CASSRGGPFAGNTIYF.

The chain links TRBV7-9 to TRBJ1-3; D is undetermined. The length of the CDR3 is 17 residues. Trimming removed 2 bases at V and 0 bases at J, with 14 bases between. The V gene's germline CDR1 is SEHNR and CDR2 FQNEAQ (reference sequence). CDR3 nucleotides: TGTGCCAGCAGCTTACCCTTAGAGGCGTCCTCTGGAAACACCATATATTTT. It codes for CASSLPLEASSGNTIYF. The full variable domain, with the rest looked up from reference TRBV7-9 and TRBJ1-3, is DTGVSQNPRHKITKRGQNVTFRCDPISEHNRLYWYRQTLGQGPEFLTYFQNEAQLEKSRLLSDRFSAERPKGSFSTLEIQRTEQGDSAMYLCASSLPLEASSGNTIYFGEGSWLTVV.